Listed below are T cell receptor beta chains from one sample, sequenced in a study of Graves' ophthalmopathy and Graves' hyperthyroidism. TCRdb itself ran the multiplex PCR reads through MiXCR, one entry per CDR3 protein. This sample has a few hundred thousand distinct CDR3 sequences, with about a sixth found just once. The sequencing input was peripheral blood. The source of these receptors is a woman between 18 and 29 years old with Graves' ophthalmopathy. Each CDR3 is given with its conserved first and last residue. D genes are given only for firm matches. Expanded clones are given a class, and other clones once, few, many or no size at all.

>NA|TRBD1|TRBV12-5|TRBJ2-5
TGTGCTAGTGGTTCACCACAGGGGGTACAAGAGACCCAGTACTTC
CASGSPQGVQETQYF
>NA|NA|TRBV10-3|TRBJ2-7
TGTGCCATCAGTTACCAAGCGGGCTCCTACGAGCAGTACTTC
CAISYQAGSYEQYF
>many|TRBD1|TRBV27|TRBJ1-6
TGTGCCAGCAGTTTAAGGGGAGACAGGGGCCCCCGTTCACCCCTCCACTTT
CASSLRGDRGPRSPLHF
>many|NA|TRBV19|TRBJ2-7
TGTGCCAGTAGTCCCCGGGGGCACCACGAGCAGTACTTC
CASSPRGHHEQYF
>NA|TRBD1|TRBV7-2|TRBJ1-6
TGTGCCAGCAGCGCTCAACAGGGGTCGAGTTCACCCCTCCACTTT
CASSAQQGSSSPLHF
>NA|NA|TRBV30|TRBJ1-1
TGTGCCTGGAGTTTCCCCTCTATTCGGAACACTGAAGCTTTCTTT
CAWSFPSIRNTEAFF
>NA|NA|TRBV11-2|TRBJ1-2
TGTGCCAGCAGCTTAGAGGATTCGATATTCTATGGCTACACCTTC
CASSLEDSIFYGYTF
>many|NA|TRBV11-2|TRBJ2-7
TGTGCCAGCAGCCAAAGACCAGGCGGGGATTACGAGCAGTACTTC
CASSQRPGGDYEQYF
>many|NA|TRBV20-1|TRBJ2-5
TGCAGTGCTAGAGATGAGGCAGGAGAGACCCAGTACTTC
CSARDEAGETQYF
>many|NA|TRBV4-1|TRBJ1-1
TGCGCCAGCAGCCACGCATGGGTCTTCACGGCTGAAGCTTTCTTT
CASSHAWVFTAEAFF
>NA|NA|TRBV6-5|TRBJ1-2
TGTGCCAGCAGTTACGTCAGAGACTATGGCTACACCTTC
CASSYVRDYGYTF
>many|TRBD2|TRBV20-1|TRBJ2-5
TGCAGTGCTAGAACTAGCGGGGGGGGAGGGACTTTC
CSARTSGGGGTF
>NA|TRBD1|TRBV30|TRBJ2-7
TGTGCCTGGAGACAGACAGGGAGCTCCTACGAGCAGTACTTC
CAWRQTGSSYEQYF
>many|TRBD1|TRBV6-2/TRBV6-3|TRBJ1-2
TGTGCCAGCAGCAATTTGGGTACCGGGACAGGCTATGGCTACACCTTC
CASSNLGTGTGYGYTF
>once|TRBD2|TRBV10-3|TRBJ2-5
TGTGCCATCGGGGTAGCGGGAGAGACCCAGTACTTC
CAIGVAGETQYF
>many|TRBD1|TRBV3-1|TRBJ2-7
TGTGCCAGCAGCCTCCAACGGGGGACAGGGTACCACGAGCAGTACTTC
CASSLQRGTGYHEQYF
>many|NA|TRBV30|TRBJ2-7
TGTGCCTGGAAAGACAGCTACGAGCAGTACTTC
CAWKDSYEQYF
>many|TRBD2|TRBV10-3|TRBJ2-6
TGTGCCATCAGTGAGGGGGGGGGTCGGGCCAACGTCCTGACTTTC
CAISEGGGRANVLTF
>many|TRBD1|TRBV11-2|TRBJ1-1
TGTGCCAGCAGCCCGGGACAGGGGAACACTGAAGCTTTCTTT
CASSPGQGNTEAFF
>many|TRBD1|TRBV15|TRBJ2-5
TGTGCCACCAGCAGAGCAGGGGGTTATCCTCAAGAGACCCAGTACTTC
CATSRAGGYPQETQYF
>many|TRBD1|TRBV27|TRBJ1-1
TGTGCCAGCAGTTTCCACAGGGGGGAGAACACTGAAGCTTTCTTT
CASSFHRGENTEAFF
>many|NA|TRBV20-1|TRBJ1-5
TGCAGTGCTTTTCGGGGAAATCAGCCCCAGCATTTT
CSAFRGNQPQHF
>many|NA|TRBV15|TRBJ1-1
TGTGCCACCAGCAGATCAGGGTCGCGATTCACTGAAGCTTTCTTT
CATSRSGSRFTEAFF
>many|NA|TRBV11-2|TRBJ2-7
TGTGCCAGCAGCTTAGATTCCTCGTTTGGAGGGGCCCCTCCCGAGCAGTACTTC
CASSLDSSFGGAPPEQYF